Shown below are 32 T cell receptor beta chains from a single sample sequenced in a study of metastatic and nonmetastatic thyroid tumors. None of the patients had undergone any treatment ahead of thyroid surgery. TCRdb called clones again from the PCR reads with MiXCR. The sample records 20,000 to 25,000 clones, roughly a fifth being singletons. Sequenced input: blood. The receptors stem from a female donor with papillary thyroid cancer or a benign thyroid nodule (not recorded which). Some clones in this sample may be carry-over from other donors' samples.

J is TRBJ2-3 and V is TRBV10-1, with TRBD2 as a possible D gene (7 bases). The CDR3 runs 16 residues. The V gene's germline CDR1 is WNHNN and CDR2 SYGVQD (reference sequence). The germline V and J ends were trimmed by 3 bases and 5 bases, with 18 bases remaining between them. For the CDR3, the DNA is TGCGCCAGCAGTGACAGCGGAGGGGGGGGCAAAGATACGCAGTATTTT. Translated, it gives CASSDSGGGGKDTQYF.

On this clone itself: One junction end disagrees with the germline gene, perhaps due to a read error. J is TRBJ2-3 and V is TRBV6-4, with 8 bases matching TRBD1. The CDR3 sequence is 13 residues long. Germline CDR1 is MRHNA and CDR2 is SNTAGT. The CDR3: CASKRTGTETRYF. The CDR3, as DNA: TGTGCCAGCAAAAGGACAGGGACAGAGACGCGGTATTTT.

With respect to this clone: Other DNA sequences in the sample encode the same CDR3. This chain links TRBV11-2 with TRBJ2-7; 10 positions match TRBD2. V lost 5 bases, J lost 0 bases, and 7 bases stayed unmatched. The length of the CDR3 is 16 residues. CDR1 is SGHAT and CDR2 is FQNNGV in the germline V gene. CDR3 protein: CASSATSGTISYEQYF. The CDR3 nucleotides are TGTGCCAGCAGCGCAACTAGCGGGACGATCTCCTACGAGCAGTACTTC.

This clone was found many times. This chain's CDR3 is CASSGGQGTEAFF. The CDR3 DNA reads TGTGCCAGTAGTGGGGGACAGGGCACTGAAGCTTTCTTT. The chain links TRBV19 to TRBJ1-1; 9 bases are shared with TRBD1. Germline values: CDR1 LNHDA, CDR2 SQIVND (reference sequence). The V gene end was trimmed by 5 bases and the J gene end by 4 bases; junction bases not matched to a gene: 2. CDR3 length: 13 amino acids.

This clone was counted at least ten times. V gene TRBV5-1 combines with J gene TRBJ2-1; D remains unclear. From germline, CDR1 is SGHRS and CDR2 YFSETQ. CDR3 size: 13 residues. V was shortened by 3 bases and J by 8 bases, with 12 bases between the two germline ends. CDR3 loop: CASSSESGDEQFF. The DNA for the CDR3 is TGCGCCAGCAGCTCCGAGTCCGGCGATGAGCAGTTCTTC.

This rearrangement joins TRBV5-1 to TRBJ1-2; 10 bases are shared with TRBD1. The CDR3 sequence is 15 residues long. The germline gives CDR1 SGHRS, CDR2 YFSETQ. Trimming at V came to 4 bases and at J to 7 bases, leaving 10 bases not matched to a gene. The CDR3 loop is CASSPGTGDVFGYTF. The CDR3, as DNA: TGCGCCAGCAGCCCTGGGACAGGGGATGTCTTTGGCTACACCTTC.

This clone was seen repeatedly, ten times or more. The chain has TRBV30 and TRBJ1-5; D gene unclear. Germline-derived CDR1 and CDR2 are GTSNPN and SVGIG (reference sequence). V lost 3 bases, J lost 4 bases, and 13 bases lay in between. The CDR3 is 14 amino acids. CDR3 DNA sequence: TGTGCCTGGAGCATAAGTACGGGTAATCAGCCCCAGCATTTT. This translates into CAWSISTGNQPQHF.

This clone was seen many times. The rearrangement links TRBV11-1 to TRBJ2-7; 7 bases are a match to TRBD1. Per the germline V gene, CDR1 is SGHAT and CDR2 is FQDESV (reference sequence). With V trimmed by 1 base and J by 3 bases, 9 bases remained unmatched. This CDR3 is 16 amino acids long. CDR3 amino acids: CASSLDTGEWDYEQYF. CDR3 in DNA: TGTGCCAGCAGCTTAGATACAGGGGAATGGGACTACGAGCAGTACTTC.

This clone has a handful of counts. DNA of the CDR3: TGTGCCAGCATCCAAAGGGGGGCTACCGGCGGGGAGCTGTTTTTT. Translated, it gives CASIQRGATGGELFF. The V call is TRBV27, the J call TRBJ2-2, with D possibly called TRBD1 or TRBD2 (6 bases each). V dropped 7 bases and J dropped 7 bases, with 19 bases sitting between them. This CDR3 is 15 amino acids long. Looked up from germline, CDR1 is MNHEY and CDR2 is SMNVEV (reference sequence).

This clone was seen repeatedly, ten times or more. The chain has TRBV6-4 and TRBJ2-3; D is uncertain. Germline CDR1 reads MRHNA; CDR2 reads SNTAGT. The CDR3 has 15 amino acids. The V end lost 3 bases, the J end lost 0 bases, and 10 bases lay between the germline ends. This CDR3 reads CASSEEDGSTDTQYF. The CDR3 bases are TGTGCCAGCAGTGAAGAGGACGGCAGCACAGATACGCAGTATTTT.

This clone was counted ten times or more. This sequence joins TRBV20-1 and TRBJ2-4; D perhaps matches TRBD2 (5 bases). V gave up 5 bases and J gave up 11 bases, with 22 bases separating them. CDR3 length equals 14 residues. In germline, CDR1 is DFQATT, CDR2 SNEGSKA (reference sequence). In DNA, the CDR3 is TGCAGTGCTCGGCCGCTACATGACGTCGGGGTTCAGTACTTC. Translated, it gives CSARPLHDVGVQYF.

Many counts were recorded for this clone. This chain joins TRBV3-1 and TRBJ2-2; tentatively, D is TRBD2 (7 bases). This CDR3 is built from 16 residues. Trimming pared 0 bases from V and 7 bases from J, leaving 15 bases between. Germline V gives CDR1 LGHDT, CDR2 YNNKEL (reference sequence). The CDR3 nucleotides read TGTGCCAGCAGCCAAGATTCCGGGGGGCGGGGCGGGGAGCTGTTTTTT. It yields the protein CASSQDSGGRGGELFF.

Regarding this clone: As the CDR3 is not closed by the conserved phenylalanine or tryptophan, this likely results from a read error. The chain has TRBV20-1 and TRBJ2-3; no firm D call. CDR3 length: 13 residues. Between the trimmed V and J ends, which lost 2 bases and 1 base, there was a span of 7 bases. Per the germline V gene, CDR1 is DFQATT and CDR2 is SNEGSKA (reference sequence). The CDR3 spells CSARRVGTDTQYI. In nucleotides, the CDR3 is TGCAGTGCTAGACGGGTGGGCACAGATACGCAGTATATT.

This clone was counted ten times or more. The chain joins TRBV7-9 to TRBJ1-1, with 7 positions matching TRBD1. The CDR3 totals 15 residues. Trimming removed 5 bases from V and 3 bases from J; junction bases left unmatched: 9. Germline assignment: CDR1 SEHNR and CDR2 FQNEAQ (reference sequence). CDR3 DNA: TGTGCCAGCAGCCCAGGGGGGGTGGTGGACACTGAAGCTTTCTTT. This codes for CASSPGGVVDTEAFF. The full variable domain, rest sourced from reference TRBV7-9 and TRBJ1-1, is DTGVSQNPRHKITKRGQNVTFRCDPISEHNRLYWYRQTLGQGPEFLTYFQNEAQLEKSRLLSDRFSAERPKGSFSTLEIQRTEQGDSAMYLCASSPGGVVDTEAFFGQGTRLTVV.

The chain combines TRBV6-4 with TRBJ2-2; possibly TRBD1 for D (6 bases). CDR3 length: 14 amino acids. Trimming took 6 bases from V and 5 from J, leaving 13 bases between them. CDR1 is MRHNA and CDR2 is SNTAGT in the germline V gene. The CDR3 spells CASSFGTLTGELFF. CDR3 sequence (DNA): TGTGCCAGCAGCTTTGGGACATTAACCGGGGAGCTGTTTTTT.

In this sample, this clone turned up many times. Given a much more abundant clone one base away, this may be a read error. The sample has other DNA sequences that encode this CDR3 too. The rearrangement joins TRBV11-2 to TRBJ2-7; 7 bases line up with TRBD1. The CDR3 covers 16 residues. The germline CDR1 and CDR2 sequences are SGHAT and FQNNGV. The V segment lost 0 bases and the J segment 3 bases; nucleotides outside the gene matches: 8. The CDR3 reads CASSLETGYPSYEQYF. CDR3 DNA: TGTGCCAGCAGCTTAGAGACAGGGTACCCGAGCTACGAGCAGTACTTC.

This clone was detected many times. The rearrangement links TRBV30 to TRBJ1-1; 7 bases are shared with TRBD1. The length of the CDR3 is 15 residues. Germline V CDR1 and CDR2: GTSNPN, SVGIG (reference sequence). The V and J ends lost 5 bases and 2 bases, in that order; junction bases with no gene match: 11. The CDR3 sequence: CAWSLQGTLNTEAFF. The CDR3 bases are TGTGCCTGGTCTCTACAGGGGACACTAAACACTGAAGCTTTCTTT.

There are many counts of this clone. This sequence joins TRBV3-1 and TRBJ2-7, with TRBD1 matching 7 bases. Germline trimming cut 4 bases from V and 11 bases from J; bases unmatched to any gene: 8. This CDR3 has 12 amino acids. Germline-derived CDR1 and CDR2 are LGHDT and YNNKEL (reference sequence). The CDR3 region is CASSPGGRGEYF. CDR3 coding DNA: TGTGCCAGCAGCCCAGGGGGACGAGGGGAGTACTTC.

This clone was picked up many times. The chain uses TRBV5-1 and TRBJ1-2; tentatively, D is TRBD1 (6 bases). The V gene's germline CDR1 is SGHRS and CDR2 YFSETQ. This CDR3 is built from 18 residues. The germline V and J ends were trimmed by 1 base and 0 bases, with 19 bases remaining between them. This chain's CDR3 is CASSLTTGIDIANYGYTF. CDR3 DNA: TGCGCCAGCAGCTTGACCACAGGGATCGACATAGCTAACTATGGCTACACCTTC.

With respect to this clone: A read error may account for a junction end that differs from germline. V and J are TRBV27 and TRBJ2-1; 9 bases align to TRBD2. The length of the CDR3 is 18 residues. CDR1 and CDR2 (germline): MNHEY, SMNVEV (reference sequence). The CDR3 coding sequence is TGTGCCAGCAGTTTAACACCCTGGCTAGCGGGATCCTACACTGAGCAGGTCTTC. Protein sequence: CASSLTPWLAGSYTEQVF.

This CDR3 reads CASSPSGRLEQYF. CDR3 coding DNA: TGTGCCAGCTCACCCTCCGGGCGCCTCGAGCAGTACTTC. The V call is TRBV18, the J call TRBJ2-7, with D hard to call. Deletions cut 3 bases from V and 6 bases from J, with 12 bases between. Germline V gene lookup returns CDR1 KGHSH and CDR2 LQKENI. The CDR3 has 13 amino acids.

Concerning this clone: Because the CDR3 is missing its conserved closing phenylalanine or tryptophan, this is likely a read error. The chain combines TRBV10-3 with TRBJ1-2; no firm D call. Germline loops: CDR1 ENHRY, CDR2 SYGVKD. The germline V and J ends were trimmed by 7 bases and 5 bases, with 17 bases remaining between them. The length of the CDR3 is 14 residues. In nucleotides, the CDR3 is TGTGCCATCACTTCCGACATGGAGGGATATGGCTACACCCTC. Protein sequence: CAITSDMEGYGYTL.

This clone was counted ten times or more. A much larger clone is a single base away; this may be a read error. Other DNA sequences from this sample encode an identical CDR3 as well. Written as DNA, the CDR3 is TGCGCCAGCAGTGAAAAACTCCTCGGCGGGGAGCTGTTTTTT. Translation: CASSEKLLGGELFF. This chain joins TRBV6-1 and TRBJ2-2; D call uncertain. CDR3 length: 14 amino acids. Germline assignment: CDR1 MNHNS and CDR2 SASEGT.

Note on this clone: The DNA is omitted, as the CDR3 cannot be located on it reliably, and the CDR3 follows TCRdb's listing. The CDR3 protein is CTSSWGQGSEAVF. The chain links TRBV5-1 to TRBJ1-1; the table's D call of TRBD1 was not tested on the DNA. The length of the CDR3 is 13 amino acids, counting both ends. The V gene's germline CDR1 is SGHRS and CDR2 YFSETQ.

This clone was seen many times. CDR3 coding DNA: TGTGCCAGCAGTTTAGGGGGACTAGCCTCGTCCTACAATGAGCAGTTCTTC. Protein product: CASSLGGLASSYNEQFF. V gene TRBV12-3 or TRBV12-4 combines with J gene TRBJ2-1, with 9 bases fitting TRBD2. The CDR3 is made up of 17 amino acids. J gave up 1 base and V 1 base, and 5 bases lay outside the gene matches.

Worth noting for this clone: Given a much more abundant clone one base away, this may be a read error. The chain carries TRBV4-3 and TRBJ2-3; possibly TRBD2 for D (7 bases). Germline V CDR1 and CDR2: LGHNA, YSLEER. The CDR3 loop spans 16 amino acids. CDR3 residues: CASIQAERGATDTQYF. The DNA of the CDR3 is TGCGCCAGCATCCAAGCGGAACGGGGGGCCACAGATACGCAGTATTTT.

This clone ranks as medium-sized (0.01 to 0.1%). The chain carries TRBV6-1 and TRBJ1-2; 10 bases are shared with TRBD1. Germline V gives CDR1 MNHNS, CDR2 SASEGT. The trim removed 5 bases at V and 7 bases at J, leaving 1 base unmatched. The CDR3 has 12 residues. The CDR3 here is CASSRTGGGYTF. In nucleotides, the CDR3 is TGTGCCAGCAGTCGGACAGGGGGTGGCTACACCTTC.

This chain links TRBV7-3 with TRBJ2-1; 7 nucleotides match TRBD1. The CDR3 extends over 15 amino acids. CDR1 is SGHTA, CDR2 FQGTGA, per germline. V lost 1 base and J lost 5; bases outside the gene matches: 5. The CDR3 coding sequence is TGTGCCAGCAGCTTAAGACAGGGAACCCACAATGAGCAGTTCTTC. Translating gives CASSLRQGTHNEQFF.

The V gene is TRBV5-1, the J gene TRBJ2-7; no clear D gene. Trimming removed 7 bases from V and 0 bases from J, with 5 bases in between. The CDR3 has 11 residues. In germline, CDR1 is SGHRS, CDR2 YFSETQ. CDR3 protein: CASPDSYEQYF. In DNA form, the CDR3 reads TGCGCCAGCCCGGACTCCTACGAGCAGTACTTC. Combining the CDR3 with reference TRBV5-1 and TRBJ2-7 gives the whole variable domain KAGVTQTPRYLIKTRGQQVTLSCSPISGHRSVSWYQQTPGQGLQFLFEYFSETQRNKGNFPGRFSGRQFSNSRSEMNVSTLELGDSALYLCASPDSYEQYFGPGTRLTVT.

Many counts were recorded for this clone. V gene TRBV6-1 combines with J gene TRBJ1-1; D unclear. In germline, CDR1 is MNHNS, CDR2 SASEGT. V lost 1 base, J lost 10 bases, and 10 bases lay in between. This CDR3 comprises 12 residues. The CDR3 DNA reads as TGTGCCAGCAGTGAAGGGCCCCAAGGAGCTTTCTTT. It yields the protein CASSEGPQGAFF.

The chain combines TRBV19 with TRBJ2-3; D gene ambiguous. The CDR3 consists of 15 residues. Germline lookup yields CDR1 LNHDA and CDR2 SQIVND (reference sequence). V gave up 10 bases and J gave up 4 bases, with 21 bases separating them. CDR3 residues: CAIIMNSLWADTQYF. The CDR3 DNA is TGTGCCATTATTATGAACAGTCTGTGGGCAGATACGCAGTATTTT. The variable domain in full, completed from reference TRBV19 and TRBJ2-3, reads DGGITQSPKYLFRKEGQNVTLSCEQNLNHDAMYWYRQDPGQGLRLIYYSQIVNDFQKGDIAEGYSVSREKKESFPLTVTSAQKNPTAFYLCAIIMNSLWADTQYFGPGTRLTVL.

This clone occurred many times. The rearrangement joins TRBV5-1 to TRBJ1-6; 7 bases are a match to TRBD1. The length of the CDR3 is 13 residues. J was trimmed by 8 bases and V by 4 bases; bases with no gene match: 3. CDR1 SGHRS and CDR2 YFSETQ come from the germline V gene. CDR3 sequence (DNA): TGCGCCAGCAGCCGGGACAGAGATTCACCCCTCCACTTT. This sequence encodes CASSRDRDSPLHF. The full variable domain, rest sourced from reference TRBV5-1 and TRBJ1-6, is KAGVTQTPRYLIKTRGQQVTLSCSPISGHRSVSWYQQTPGQGLQFLFEYFSETQRNKGNFPGRFSGRQFSNSRSEMNVSTLELGDSALYLCASSRDRDSPLHFGNGTRLTVT.